The 9 T cell receptor beta chains below were found in one sample sequenced in a study of control samples from healthy donors and cancer patients. Profiling relied on immunoSEQ multiplex PCR, and the TCRdb table lists in-frame clones only, not all of them. Altogether 170,000 or so clones are present, 90% to 95% being singletons, with the ten largest covering more than 1.1%. Sequencing was carried out using blood. All receptors derive from a young man in good health.

CDR3 nucleotides: TGTGCCACCAGCACCGACAGGGGAGGCTACGAGCAGTACTTC. Its translation: CATSTDRGGYEQYF. This chain uses TRBV15 with TRBJ2-7; TRBD1 aligns across 8 bases. The CDR3 contains 14 residues. Losses at the gene ends were 4 bases for V and 3 bases for J; bases not matched to a gene: 5. Germline V gives CDR1 LNHNV, CDR2 YYDKDF (reference sequence).

The V gene is TRBV24-1, the J gene TRBJ2-7; a weak D match, TRBD1 (6 bases). Germline V lookup: CDR1 KGHDR, CDR2 SFDVKD. V lost 0 bases and J 7 bases, leaving 12 bases between the germline ends. The CDR3 runs to 14 residues. The CDR3 coding sequence is TGTGCCACCAGTGATTTGCCTAGGACAGTAGAGCAGTACTTC. As protein: CATSDLPRTVEQYF.

V gene TRBV3-1 (or the pseudogene TRBV3-2) combines with J gene TRBJ1-3; 7 nucleotides match TRBD1. With V trimmed by 5 bases and J by 6 bases, 13 bases remained unmatched. The CDR3 is 16 residues long. CDR1 and CDR2 from the germline V gene are LGHDT and YNNKEL (reference sequence). CDR3 in DNA: TGTGCCAGCAGCAAGGTTGGGGCTGGACAGGTAAACACCATATATTTT. It codes for CASSKVGAGQVNTIYF.

This rearrangement joins TRBV3-1 (or the pseudogene TRBV3-2) to TRBJ2-2; 12 bases match TRBD1. The germline V gene has CDR1 LGHDT and CDR2 YNNKEL (reference sequence). CDR3 size: 17 residues. J gave up 5 bases and V 4 bases, and 8 bases lay outside the gene matches. The CDR3 loop is CASSLPGTGGLTGELFF. The CDR3 region has the DNA TGTGCCAGCAGCCTCCCCGGGACAGGGGGCTTAACCGGGGAGCTGTTTTTT.

This sequence joins TRBV10-1 and TRBJ1-1, with D hard to call. CDR3 size: 11 residues. V shed 3 bases and J shed 5 bases, with 4 bases lying between them. Germline-derived CDR1 and CDR2 are WNHNN and SYGVQD (reference sequence). CDR3 nucleotide sequence: TGCGCCAGCAGTGAAGGGACTGAAGCTTTCTTT. This sequence encodes CASSEGTEAFF.

V and J are TRBV5-1 and TRBJ1-3; D is unresolved. V shed 2 bases and J shed 0 bases, with 9 bases lying between them. Germline values: CDR1 SGHRS, CDR2 YFSETQ. The CDR3 is 15 amino acids. The CDR3 reads CASSLSLNSGNTIYF. Here the CDR3 DNA reads TGCGCCAGCAGCTTATCACTGAACTCTGGAAACACCATATATTTT.

The V and J genes are TRBV18 and TRBJ2-7; TRBD1 agrees at 7 bases. Losses at the gene ends were 0 bases for V and 1 base for J; bases not matched to a gene: 3. Germline V CDR1 and CDR2: KGHSH, LQKENI. The CDR3 covers 15 residues. The DNA for the CDR3 is TGTGCCAGCTCACCACCAGGGGGCGGATCCTACGAGCAGTACTTC. It encodes CASSPPGGGSYEQYF.

This clone came up a few times. The chain employs TRBV9 and TRBJ1-4, with D possibly matching TRBD1 (5 bases). Trimming took 7 bases from V and 7 from J, leaving 14 bases between them. The germline V gene encodes CDR1 SGDLS and CDR2 YYNGEE. The CDR3 length is 13 residues. The CDR3 DNA reads as TGTGCCAGCTCAAAGGAGGGGCCTGAAAAACTGTTTTTT. It translates to CASSKEGPEKLFF.

The V and J genes are TRBV3-1 (or the pseudogene TRBV3-2) and TRBJ1-4; 7 bases agree with TRBD1. Germline CDR1 reads LGHDT; CDR2 reads YNNKEL (reference sequence). The CDR3 contains 14 residues. Trimming removed 4 bases from V and 8 bases from J; junction bases left unmatched: 7. CDR3 protein: CASSRQGEREKLFF. The CDR3 DNA is TGTGCCAGCAGCCGCCAGGGGGAACGGGAAAAACTGTTTTTT.